This T cell receptor beta chain was captured in a study of shared clonotypes between healthy human individuals. Study conclusions and caveats: It was the few donors that limited the genetic and exposure-history diversity represented.

Sequenced by immunoSEQ multiplex PCR; TCRdb stores in-frame clones only, minus some. The data hold some 2.4 million clones, with approximately 93% observed a single time. Donors were healthy HIV-negative adults without recently reported acute infections or vaccinations. This CDR3 is 14 amino acids long. In germline, CDR1 is SGHNT, CDR2 YYREEE (reference sequence). Trimming pared 3 bases from V and 5 bases from J, leaving 11 bases between. A note on this clone: Its antigen is currently unknown.

Sequencing was done on a sample of naive CD4+ T cells from PBMCs. Subset of the sample: CD45RA+ positively selected. The J gene is TRBJ1-4, the V gene TRBV5-4; unclear D gene. The source is a man in his late teens or twenties in good health. Some clones in this sample may be carry-over from other donors' samples. The CDR3 nucleotides are TGTGCCAGCAGCTCAGGCCTCGTCAATGAAAAACTGTTTTTT. It encodes CASSSGLVNEKLFF.